The clone carrying this TCR beta chain showed up just a few times. Trimming took off 7 bases at V and 2 bases at J, with 15 bases between the two ends. This CDR3 contains 14 residues. Germline V gives CDR1 MNHNY, CDR2 SVGAGI (reference sequence). The source of the sample is a study of blood T cells in healthy people across ages. Alongside a J-beta primer mix, a sample-barcoded 5' primer served in a second PCR lasting about 7 to 11 cycles. There were at least 2.5 million CDR3-containing paired-end reads obtained from each sample. TCRdb reanalysed the 5' RACE reads using MiXCR and keeps one entry per CDR3 protein. Of over 600,000 distinct CDR3 sequences listed, about half are singletons. Collection of 8.5 to 10 milliliters of peripheral blood was performed for each donor.

Sequenced sample: blood. This TCR came from a man at least 80 years old in good health. V and J are TRBV6-6 and TRBJ2-7; D tentatively fits TRBD1 or TRBD2 (5 bases each). The DNA of the CDR3 is TGTGCCAGCAAGTTAGGGACGGAGGCCTACGAGCAGTACTTC. It encodes CASKLGTEAYEQYF.